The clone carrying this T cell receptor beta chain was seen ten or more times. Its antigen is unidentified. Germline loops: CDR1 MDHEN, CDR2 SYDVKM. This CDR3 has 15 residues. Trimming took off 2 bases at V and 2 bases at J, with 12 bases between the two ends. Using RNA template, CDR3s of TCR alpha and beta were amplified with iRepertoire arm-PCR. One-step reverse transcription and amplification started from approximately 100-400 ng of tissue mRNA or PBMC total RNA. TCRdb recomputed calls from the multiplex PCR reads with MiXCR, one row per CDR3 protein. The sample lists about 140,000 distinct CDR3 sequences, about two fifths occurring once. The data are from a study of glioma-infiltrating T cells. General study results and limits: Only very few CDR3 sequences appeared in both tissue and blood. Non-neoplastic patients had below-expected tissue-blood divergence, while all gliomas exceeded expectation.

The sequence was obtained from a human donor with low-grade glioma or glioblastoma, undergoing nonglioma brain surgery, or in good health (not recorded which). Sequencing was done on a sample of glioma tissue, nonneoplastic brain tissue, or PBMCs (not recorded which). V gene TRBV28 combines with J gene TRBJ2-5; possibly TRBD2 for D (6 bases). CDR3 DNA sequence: TGTGCCAGCAGTTTAAGAGGGGAGGTGCAAGAGACCCAGTACTTC. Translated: CASSLRGEVQETQYF.